A selection of T cell receptor beta chains follows, all from one sample in a study of blood T cells in healthy people across ages. TCRdb redid the calling of the 5' RACE reads with MiXCR, one entry per CDR3 protein. This sample carries 550,000 to 700,000 distinct CDR3 sequences, 27% of them seen once, and the ten largest clones take less than 20%. Sequenced: blood. The origin of the receptors is a woman in her 70s in good health. CDR3s include the opening cysteine and the closing phenylalanine or tryptophan. Each record gives: J gene, D gene, clone size, V gene, CDR3 length, CDR3 protein, CDR3 DNA. D genes are given only for firm matches. The listing skips clone size in some rows; elsewhere it reads once, few, many or a size class.

>TRBJ2-3|NA|NA|TRBV7-8|13
CASSSEGGDTQYF
TGTGCCAGCAGCTCGGAGGGGGGAGATACGCAGTATTTT
>TRBJ1-2|NA|few|TRBV15|12
CATSRNREGYTF
TGTGCCACCAGCAGAAACAGGGAAGGCTACACCTTC
>TRBJ1-2|NA|NA|TRBV6-5|11
CASGINYGYTF
TGTGCCAGCGGGATAAACTATGGCTACACCTTC
>TRBJ1-2|NA|once|TRBV12-3/TRBV12-4|13
CASSSAGVYGYTF
TGTGCCAGCAGTTCGGCAGGGGTATATGGCTACACCTTC
>TRBJ2-7|NA|NA|TRBV29-1|11
CSVVRAAEQYF
TGCAGCGTTGTAAGGGCGGCGGAGCAGTACTTC
>TRBJ2-5|TRBD2|many|TRBV11-2|14
CASSRTSGKETQYF
TGTGCCAGCAGCCGGACTAGCGGGAAAGAGACCCAGTACTTC
>TRBJ1-6|NA|few|TRBV20-1|14
CSASLGARESPLHF
TGCAGTGCTAGTCTGGGGGCCCGGGAATCACCCCTCCACTTT
>TRBJ2-4|NA|NA|TRBV7-6|13
CASSFGVGNIQYF
TGTGCCAGCAGTTTCGGGGTCGGAAACATTCAGTACTTC
>TRBJ1-2|NA|few|TRBV12-3/TRBV12-4|14
CASSYTGTPYGYTF
TGTGCCAGCAGCTACACCGGGACACCCTATGGCTACACCTTC
>TRBJ1-2|NA|NA|TRBV5-1|17
CASSFGRTTRGHYGYTF
TGCGCCAGCAGCTTTGGCCGTACGACCCGGGGACACTATGGCTACACCTTC
>TRBJ2-5|NA|few|TRBV10-3|15
CAISGVSRTQETQYF
TGTGCCATCAGTGGTGTTTCCAGGACCCAAGAGACCCAGTACTTC
>TRBJ1-5|NA|NA|TRBV18|16
CASSPQGGPGGGPQHF
TGTGCCAGCTCACCACAGGGGGGACCGGGTGGTGGGCCCCAGCATTTT
>TRBJ2-6|NA|few|TRBV24-1|13
CATGTSGANVLTF
TGTGCCACGGGGACTTCTGGGGCCAACGTCCTGACTTTC
>TRBJ1-2|NA|many|TRBV20-1|14
CSARPRQLTYGYTF
TGCAGTGCTCGGCCTCGACAGCTTACCTATGGCTACACCTTC
>TRBJ2-5|TRBD1|NA|TRBV5-1|16
CASRQRTGMYQETQYF
TGCGCCAGCAGACAAAGGACAGGGATGTACCAAGAGACCCAGTACTTC
>TRBJ2-1|TRBD2|NA|TRBV18|15
CASSQNSGGSNEQFF
TGTGCCAGCTCGCAGAATAGCGGGGGGTCCAATGAGCAGTTCTTC
>TRBJ2-7|NA|few|TRBV5-5|14
CASSLDRHAYEQYF
TGTGCCAGCAGCTTGGACAGACATGCCTACGAGCAGTACTTC
>TRBJ2-1|NA|NA|TRBV12-5|13
CASGNRSYNEQFF
TGTGCTAGTGGTAATAGGTCCTACAATGAGCAGTTCTTC
>TRBJ2-7|TRBD1|NA|TRBV5-1|13
CASSGGQTYEQYF
TGCGCCAGCAGTGGGGGACAGACCTACGAGCAGTACTTC